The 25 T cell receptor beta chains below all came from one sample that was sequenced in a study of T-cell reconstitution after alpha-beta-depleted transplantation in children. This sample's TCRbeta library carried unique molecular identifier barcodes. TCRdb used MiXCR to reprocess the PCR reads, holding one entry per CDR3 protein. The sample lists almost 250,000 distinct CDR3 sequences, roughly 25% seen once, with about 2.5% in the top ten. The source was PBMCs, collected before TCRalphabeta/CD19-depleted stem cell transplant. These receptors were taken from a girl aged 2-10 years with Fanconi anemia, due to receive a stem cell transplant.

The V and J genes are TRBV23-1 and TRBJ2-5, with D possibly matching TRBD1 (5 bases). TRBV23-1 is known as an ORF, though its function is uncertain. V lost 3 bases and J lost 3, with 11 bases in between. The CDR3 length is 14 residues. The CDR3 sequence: CASSQLGQEETQYF. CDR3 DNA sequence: TGCGCCAGCAGTCAGCTAGGACAAGAAGAGACCCAGTACTTC.

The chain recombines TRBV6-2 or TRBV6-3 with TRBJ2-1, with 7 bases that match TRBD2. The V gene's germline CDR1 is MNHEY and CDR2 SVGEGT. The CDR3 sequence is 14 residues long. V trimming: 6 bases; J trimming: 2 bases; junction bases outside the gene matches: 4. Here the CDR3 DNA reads TGTGCCAGCAGCCGGGGGGACCCCTACAATGAGCAGTTCTTC. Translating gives CASSRGDPYNEQFF.

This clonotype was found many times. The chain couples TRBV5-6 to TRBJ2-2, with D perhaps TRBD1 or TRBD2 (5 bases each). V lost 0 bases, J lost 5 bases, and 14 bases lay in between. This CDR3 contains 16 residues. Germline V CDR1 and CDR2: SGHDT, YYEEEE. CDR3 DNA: TGTGCCAGCAGCTTGGTTGTGGGACGGTCAACCGGGGAGCTGTTTTTT. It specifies CASSLVVGRSTGELFF.

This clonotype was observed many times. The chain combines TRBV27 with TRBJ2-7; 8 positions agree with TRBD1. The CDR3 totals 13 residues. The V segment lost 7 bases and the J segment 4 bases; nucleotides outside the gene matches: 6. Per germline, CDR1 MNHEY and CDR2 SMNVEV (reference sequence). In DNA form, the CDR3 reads TGTGCCAGCAAGCAGGGGGCATCATACGAGCAGTACTTC. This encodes CASKQGASYEQYF.

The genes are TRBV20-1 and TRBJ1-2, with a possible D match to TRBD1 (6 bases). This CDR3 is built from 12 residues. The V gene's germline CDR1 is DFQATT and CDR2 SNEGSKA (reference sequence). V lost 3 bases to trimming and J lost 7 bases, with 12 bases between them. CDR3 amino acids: CSARITGSGYTF. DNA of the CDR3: TGCAGTGCTAGGATTACAGGGTCTGGCTACACCTTC.

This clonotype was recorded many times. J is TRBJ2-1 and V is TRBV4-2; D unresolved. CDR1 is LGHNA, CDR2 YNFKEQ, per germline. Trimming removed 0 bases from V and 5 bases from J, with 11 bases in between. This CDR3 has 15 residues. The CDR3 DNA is TGTGCCAGCAGCCAAGATCCCCGGGCCAACAATGAGCAGTTCTTC. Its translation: CASSQDPRANNEQFF.

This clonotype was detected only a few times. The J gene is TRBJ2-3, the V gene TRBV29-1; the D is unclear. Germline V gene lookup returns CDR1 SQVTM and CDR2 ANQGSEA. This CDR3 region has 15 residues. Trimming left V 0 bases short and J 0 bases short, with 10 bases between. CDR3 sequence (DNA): TGCAGCGTTGAAGATGGGTCCCGCAGCACAGATACGCAGTATTTT. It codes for CSVEDGSRSTDTQYF.

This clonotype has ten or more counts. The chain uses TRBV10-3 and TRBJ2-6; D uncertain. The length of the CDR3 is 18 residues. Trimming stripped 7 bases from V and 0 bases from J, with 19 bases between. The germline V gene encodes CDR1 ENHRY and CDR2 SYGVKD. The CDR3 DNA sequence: TGTGCCATCACAGCGAGGTCCATCCCATCCTCTGGGGCCAACGTCCTGACTTTC. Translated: CAITARSIPSSGANVLTF.

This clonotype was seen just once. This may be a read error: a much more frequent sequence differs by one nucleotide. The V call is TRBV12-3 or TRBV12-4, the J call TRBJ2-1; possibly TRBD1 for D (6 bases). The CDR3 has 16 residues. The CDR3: CDSSLGSMGARGRQFF. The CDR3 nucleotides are TGTGACAGCAGTTTAGGGTCGATGGGGGCCCGAGGAAGGCAGTTCTTC.

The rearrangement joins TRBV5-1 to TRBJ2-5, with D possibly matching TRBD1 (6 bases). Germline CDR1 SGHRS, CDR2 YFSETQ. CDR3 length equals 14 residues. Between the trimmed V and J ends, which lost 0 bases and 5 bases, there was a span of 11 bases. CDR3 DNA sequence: TGCGCCAGCAGCTTGGATGGGGGCGGGGAGACCCAGTACTTC. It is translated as CASSLDGGGETQYF.

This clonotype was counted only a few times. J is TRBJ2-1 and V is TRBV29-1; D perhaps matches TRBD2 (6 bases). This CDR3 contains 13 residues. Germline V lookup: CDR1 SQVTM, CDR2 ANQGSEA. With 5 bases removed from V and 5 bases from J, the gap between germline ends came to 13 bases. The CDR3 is CSVRGAANNEQFF. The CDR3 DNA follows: TGCAGCGTTCGCGGGGCTGCAAACAATGAGCAGTTCTTC.

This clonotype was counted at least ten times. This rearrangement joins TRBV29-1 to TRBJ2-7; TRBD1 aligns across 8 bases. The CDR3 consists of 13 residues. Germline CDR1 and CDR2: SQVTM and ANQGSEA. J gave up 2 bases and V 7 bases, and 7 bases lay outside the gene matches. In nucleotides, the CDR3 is TGCAGCGCCGGTGGACAGGGTACCTACGAGCAGTACTTC. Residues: CSAGGQGTYEQYF.

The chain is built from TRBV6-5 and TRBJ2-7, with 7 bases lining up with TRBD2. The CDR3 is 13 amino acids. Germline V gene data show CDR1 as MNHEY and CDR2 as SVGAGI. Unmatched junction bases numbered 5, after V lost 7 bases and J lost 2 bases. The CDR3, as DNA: TGTGCCAGCATGTTAGCGGGCACCTACGAGCAGTACTTC. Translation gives CASMLAGTYEQYF.

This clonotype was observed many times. The CDR3 loop is CASSVAPRTVYEQYF. CDR3 nucleotide sequence: TGTGCCAGCAGCGTAGCCCCTAGGACAGTATACGAGCAGTACTTC. The chain uses TRBV9 and TRBJ2-7, with D possibly being TRBD1 (6 bases). Germline CDR1 SGDLS, CDR2 YYNGEE. The CDR3 sequence is 15 residues long. V was cut by 0 bases and J by 4 bases, with 14 bases left in between.

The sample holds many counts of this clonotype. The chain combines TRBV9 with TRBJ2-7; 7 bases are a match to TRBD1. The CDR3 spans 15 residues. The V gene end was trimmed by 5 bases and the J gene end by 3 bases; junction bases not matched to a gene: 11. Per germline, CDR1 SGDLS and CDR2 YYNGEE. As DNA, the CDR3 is TGTGCCAGCAGTAGCACAGGGGTCCACTACTACGAGCAGTACTTC. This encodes CASSSTGVHYYEQYF. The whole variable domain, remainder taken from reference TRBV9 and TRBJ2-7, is DSGVTQTPKHLITATGQRVTLRCSPRSGDLSVYWYQQSLDQGLQFLIQYYNGEERAKGNILERFSAQQFPDLHSELNLSSLELGDSALYFCASSSTGVHYYEQYFGPGTRLTVT.

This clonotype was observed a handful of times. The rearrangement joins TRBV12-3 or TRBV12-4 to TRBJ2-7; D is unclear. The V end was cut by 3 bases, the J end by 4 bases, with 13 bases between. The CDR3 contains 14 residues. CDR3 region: CASSFRFGLYEQYF. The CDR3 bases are TGTGCCAGCAGTTTTCGTTTCGGGCTTTACGAGCAGTACTTC.

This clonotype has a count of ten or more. The CDR3 sequence: CASSLERTDTQYF. The CDR3 DNA sequence: TGTGCCAGCAGTTTAGAGCGTACAGATACGCAGTATTTT. The chain uses TRBV12-3 or TRBV12-4 and TRBJ2-3; D uncertain. Deletions cut 1 base from V and 3 bases from J, with 5 bases between. The CDR3 length is 13 residues.

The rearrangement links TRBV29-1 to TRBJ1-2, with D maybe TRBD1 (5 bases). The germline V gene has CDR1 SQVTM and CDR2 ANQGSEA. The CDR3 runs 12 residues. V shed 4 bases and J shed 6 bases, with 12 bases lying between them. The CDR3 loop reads CSVVGRGDGYTF. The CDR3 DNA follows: TGCAGCGTTGTAGGGAGGGGTGATGGCTACACCTTC.

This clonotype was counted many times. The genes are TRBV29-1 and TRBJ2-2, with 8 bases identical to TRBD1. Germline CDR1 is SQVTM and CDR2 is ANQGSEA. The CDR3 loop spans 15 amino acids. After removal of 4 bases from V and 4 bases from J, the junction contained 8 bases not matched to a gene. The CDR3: CSVGGQENPTGELFF. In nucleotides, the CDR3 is TGCAGCGTTGGGGGACAGGAGAACCCCACCGGGGAGCTGTTTTTT.

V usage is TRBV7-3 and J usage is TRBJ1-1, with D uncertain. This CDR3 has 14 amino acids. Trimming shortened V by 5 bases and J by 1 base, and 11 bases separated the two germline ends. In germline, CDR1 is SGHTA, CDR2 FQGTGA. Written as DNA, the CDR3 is TGTGCCAGCAGCCCTTCTGGGGAGAACACTGAAGCTTTCTTT. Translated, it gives CASSPSGENTEAFF.

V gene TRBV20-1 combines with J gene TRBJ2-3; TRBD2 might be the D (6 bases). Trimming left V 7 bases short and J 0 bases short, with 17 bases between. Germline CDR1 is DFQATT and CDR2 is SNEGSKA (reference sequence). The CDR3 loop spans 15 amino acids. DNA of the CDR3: TGCAGTGGGGGCTGGCGGGGACCTAGCACAGATACGCAGTATTTT. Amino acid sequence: CSGGWRGPSTDTQYF.

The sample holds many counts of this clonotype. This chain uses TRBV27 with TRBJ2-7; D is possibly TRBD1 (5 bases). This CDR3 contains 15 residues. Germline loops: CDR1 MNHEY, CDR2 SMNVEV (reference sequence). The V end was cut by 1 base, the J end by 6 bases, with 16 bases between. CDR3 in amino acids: CASSLWRQGSREQYF. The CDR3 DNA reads TGTGCCAGCAGTTTATGGCGTCAGGGCTCTCGCGAGCAGTACTTC.

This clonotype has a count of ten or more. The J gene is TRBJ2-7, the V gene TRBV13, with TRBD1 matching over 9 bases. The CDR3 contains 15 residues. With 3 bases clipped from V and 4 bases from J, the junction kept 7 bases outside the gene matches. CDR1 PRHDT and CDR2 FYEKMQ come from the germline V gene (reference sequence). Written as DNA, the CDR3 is TGTGCCAGCAGCTTGTCGGGACAGGGCGCTTACGAGCAGTACTTC. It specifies CASSLSGQGAYEQYF.

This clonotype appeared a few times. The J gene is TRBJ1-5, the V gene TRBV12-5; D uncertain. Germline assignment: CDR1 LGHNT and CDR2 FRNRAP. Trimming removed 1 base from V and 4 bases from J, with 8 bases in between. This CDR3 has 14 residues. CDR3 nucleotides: TGTGCTAGTGGTTTGGGCGGCCTAAATCAGCCCCAGCATTTT. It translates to CASGLGGLNQPQHF.

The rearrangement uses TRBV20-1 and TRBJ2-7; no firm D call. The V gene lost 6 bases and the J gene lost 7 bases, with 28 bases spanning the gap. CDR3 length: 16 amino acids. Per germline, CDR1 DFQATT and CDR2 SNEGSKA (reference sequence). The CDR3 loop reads CSATKRAVPSLVEQYF. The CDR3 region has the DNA TGCAGTGCCACAAAACGGGCAGTGCCCTCCTTAGTGGAGCAGTACTTC.